The 25 T cell receptor beta chains below come from one sample, sequenced in a study of cytomegalovirus exposure and HLA in healthy donors. Amplification used 60 Vbeta primers and 13 Jbeta primers. Here immunoSEQ multiplex PCR was the method, and the copy in TCRdb shows in-frame clones only, minus some. Of 110,000 to 150,000 clones in the sample, about 78% were seen once. Material: PBMCs. The receptors stem from a man aged 18 to 29 in good health and CMV-seronegative.

This chain links TRBV7-8 with TRBJ2-2, with 7 positions matching TRBD2. The CDR3 sequence is 15 residues long. The germline gives CDR1 SGHVS, CDR2 FQNEAQ. The V segment lost 6 bases and the J segment 3 bases; nucleotides outside the gene matches: 7. CDR3 sequence reads: CASSLRGGDTGELFF. In DNA, the CDR3 is TGTGCCAGCAGTTTAAGGGGAGGGGACACCGGGGAGCTGTTTTTT.

This chain uses TRBV7-9 with TRBJ2-1; D remains unclear. The CDR3 consists of 12 residues. Germline V gene data show CDR1 as SEHNR and CDR2 as FQNEAQ (reference sequence). V lost 5 bases and J lost 12, with 14 bases in between. CDR3 sequence: CASSADPRGQFF. Written as DNA, the CDR3 is TGTGCCAGCAGCGCCGACCCCCGAGGGCAGTTCTTC.

The chain links TRBV5-4 to TRBJ1-3, with no clear D. Germline loops: CDR1 SGHNT, CDR2 YYREEE (reference sequence). The CDR3 has 15 residues. V was cut by 0 bases and J by 4 bases, with 11 bases left in between. The CDR3 region has the DNA TGTGCCAGCAGCTTGGCACCTTACACAGGAAACACCATATATTTT. Its translation is CASSLAPYTGNTIYF.

The chain recombines TRBV28 with TRBJ2-4; 7 bases line up with TRBD2. The CDR3 spans 17 residues. Trimming cost V 2 bases and J 1 base; bases outside gene matches: 8. The germline CDR1 and CDR2 sequences are MDHEN and SYDVKM. CDR3 in DNA: TGTGCCAGCAGTTTAAAAAGACTAGCAGATGCCAAAAACATTCAGTACTTC. It codes for CASSLKRLADAKNIQYF.

The DNA of the CDR3 is TGTGCCAGCAGGGTTCCGGGTCCCCGGCGCGAACAGCCCCAGCATTTT. As protein: CASRVPGPRREQPQHF. V is TRBV28 and J is TRBJ1-5; D is ambiguous. V lost 6 bases, J lost 7 bases, and 22 bases lay in between. Germline V gene sequence: CDR1 MDHEN, CDR2 SYDVKM. The CDR3 contains 16 residues.

The genes are TRBV19 and TRBJ2-1, with 9 nucleotides matching TRBD2. Germline CDR1 reads LNHDA; CDR2 reads SQIVND (reference sequence). This CDR3 spans 16 amino acids. V lost 5 bases, J lost 8 bases, and 13 bases stayed unmatched. CDR3 DNA sequence: TGTGCCAGTAGTTTGGGACCCGCGGGGGGGCCACATGAGCAGTTCTTC. Protein: CASSLGPAGGPHEQFF. The whole variable domain, filled in from reference TRBV19 and TRBJ2-1, reads DGGITQSPKYLFRKEGQNVTLSCEQNLNHDAMYWYRQDPGQGLRLIYYSQIVNDFQKGDIAEGYSVSREKKESFPLTVTSAQKNPTAFYLCASSLGPAGGPHEQFFGPGTRLTVL.

The chain links TRBV18 to TRBJ2-1, with D tentatively TRBD2 (5 bases). Germline V lookup: CDR1 KGHSH, CDR2 LQKENI. This CDR3 is 17 amino acids long. V shed 0 bases and J shed 0 bases, with 12 bases lying between them. The CDR3 sequence is CASSPPIGVSSYNEQFF. The CDR3 DNA follows: TGTGCCAGCTCACCACCGATCGGGGTAAGCTCCTACAATGAGCAGTTCTTC.

V and J are TRBV28 and TRBJ1-1; TRBD1 might be the D (5 bases). The length of the CDR3 is 13 residues. The V end lost 3 bases, the J end lost 3 bases, and 8 bases lay between the germline ends. Germline loops: CDR1 MDHEN, CDR2 SYDVKM. The CDR3 spells CASSFQGDTEAFF. Here the CDR3 DNA reads TGTGCCAGCAGTTTCCAGGGCGACACTGAAGCTTTCTTT.

The chain carries TRBV5-1 and TRBJ2-1; 8 bases line up with TRBD1. Losses at the gene ends were 0 bases for V and 4 bases for J; bases not matched to a gene: 3. Germline loops: CDR1 SGHRS, CDR2 YFSETQ. This CDR3 is built from 15 residues. The CDR3 region has the DNA TGCGCCAGCAGCTTGGGGCAGGGGGCTTACAATGAGCAGTTCTTC. It specifies CASSLGQGAYNEQFF.

This chain connects TRBV12-2 to TRBJ2-4; the table's D call TRBD1 went unverified against the DNA. TRBV12-2 is a known pseudogene. This CDR3 has 19 residues. This CDR3 reads CASRPAWTGRRYEGNIQYF. CDR3 nucleotides: TGTGCAAGTCGCCCTGCGTGGACAGGAAGGCGGTATGAGGGAAACATTCAGTACTTC.

V usage is TRBV27 and J usage is TRBJ2-3; TRBD2 matches at 12 bases. The trim removed 3 bases at V and 0 bases at J, leaving 10 bases unmatched. Per germline, CDR1 MNHEY and CDR2 SMNVEV (reference sequence). The CDR3 has 19 amino acids. CDR3 sequence reads: CASSFRLAGEMVSTDTQYF. The DNA for the CDR3 is TGTGCCAGCAGTTTCCGACTAGCGGGAGAAATGGTAAGCACAGATACGCAGTATTTT.

The V gene is TRBV13, the J gene TRBJ2-3, with D perhaps matching TRBD2 (5 bases). Germline CDR1 and CDR2: PRHDT and FYEKMQ (reference sequence). The CDR3 length is 13 residues. V was trimmed by 4 bases and J by 2 bases, leaving 7 bases between them. CDR3 in amino acids: CASSSDYTDTQYF. The CDR3, as DNA: TGTGCCAGCAGCTCTGACTACACAGATACGCAGTATTTT.

The CDR3 loop reads CASSPLVGPNTEAFF. The CDR3 coding sequence is TGTGCCAGCTCACCACTCGTGGGGCCGAACACTGAAGCTTTCTTT. The rearrangement links TRBV18 to TRBJ1-1, with D possibly being TRBD1 (5 bases). CDR3 length: 15 amino acids. The V gene's germline CDR1 is KGHSH and CDR2 LQKENI. Deletions cut 1 base from V and 1 base from J, with 10 bases between.

J is TRBJ1-4 and V is TRBV5-4, with a weak D call TRBD1 (6 bases). The CDR3 is 15 residues long. Germline CDR1 reads SGHNT; CDR2 reads YYREEE (reference sequence). V shed 3 bases and J shed 2 bases, with 11 bases lying between them. For the CDR3, the DNA is TGTGCCAGCAGCTCCCGGGGGGCCACTAATGAAAAACTGTTTTTT. Encoded protein: CASSSRGATNEKLFF.

A single count supports this clone. This chain connects TRBV2 to TRBJ1-1; TRBD1 matches at 9 bases. Germline trimming cut 6 bases from V and 4 bases from J; bases unmatched to any gene: 6. CDR1 SNHLY and CDR2 FYNNEI come from the germline V gene. The CDR3 length is 14 residues. For the CDR3, the DNA is TGTGCCAGCAGGATACAGGGGGCGAGCACTGAAGCTTTCTTT. This encodes CASRIQGASTEAFF.

The chain links TRBV11-3 to TRBJ2-5; 8 positions match TRBD2. The CDR3 spans 15 residues. Germline V gene data show CDR1 as SGHNT and CDR2 as YENEEA. V shed 0 bases, J shed 5 bases, and the junction held 5 bases outside the gene matches. CDR3 DNA sequence: TGTGCCAGCAGCTTAGACGGGGGGGGCGTCGAGACCCAGTACTTC. This encodes CASSLDGGGVETQYF.

The genes are TRBV6-5 and TRBJ1-5; 11 bases agree with TRBD1. Germline trimming cut 4 bases from V and 4 bases from J; bases unmatched to any gene: 6. The CDR3 loop spans 16 amino acids. In germline, CDR1 is MNHEY, CDR2 SVGAGI. CDR3 bases: TGTGCCAGCAGTTCCCCCGGGACAGGGGGAAATCAGCCCCAGCATTTT. Protein: CASSSPGTGGNQPQHF.

The gene calls are TRBV27 and TRBJ2-7; 8 bases match TRBD2. With 4 bases clipped from V and 2 bases from J, the junction kept 7 bases outside the gene matches. This CDR3 comprises 15 residues. Germline V lookup: CDR1 MNHEY, CDR2 SMNVEV (reference sequence). CDR3 DNA: TGTGCCAGCAGTTCCCGACCCGGGAGGGCCTACGAGCAGTACTTC. This codes for CASSSRPGRAYEQYF.

This clone appeared many times. The identical CDR3 is also encoded by other nucleotide sequences in the sample. The chain has TRBV19 and TRBJ1-1; the D is unclear. The length of the CDR3 is 13 residues. V dropped 3 bases and J dropped 2 bases, with 7 bases sitting between them. Germline V gene data show CDR1 as LNHDA and CDR2 as SQIVND (reference sequence). CDR3 DNA sequence: TGTGCCAGTAGTATTCCAGGAAACACTGAAGCTTTCTTT. It yields the protein CASSIPGNTEAFF.

The V and J genes are TRBV20-1 and TRBJ2-5; perhaps TRBD2 as D (5 bases). The V end lost 6 bases, the J end lost 5 bases, and 10 bases lay between the germline ends. The CDR3 is made up of 11 amino acids. Per the germline V gene, CDR1 is DFQATT and CDR2 is SNEGSKA (reference sequence). The CDR3, as DNA: TGCAGTGCAGGGAGAGGGGAGACCCAGTACTTC. It translates to CSAGRGETQYF.

The table lists this clone with a few counts. Distinct nucleotide sequences in the sample also encode this CDR3. This sequence joins TRBV19 and TRBJ1-6, with a weak D call TRBD1 (6 bases). The germline V gene encodes CDR1 LNHDA and CDR2 SQIVND (reference sequence). The CDR3 runs 17 residues. V was trimmed by 1 base and J by 3 bases, leaving 13 bases between them. CDR3 bases: TGTGCCAGTAGTATAGTAGCAGGGGAGAGCTATAATTCACCCCTCCACTTT. It translates to CASSIVAGESYNSPLHF.

The V gene is TRBV7-6, the J gene TRBJ2-3, with a tentative D call TRBD2 (7 bases). Germline CDR1 SGHVS, CDR2 FNYEAQ. Trimming stripped 2 bases from V and 3 bases from J, with 18 bases between. CDR3 length: 17 residues. The CDR3 spells CASSLTVGGARTDTQYF. The CDR3 nucleotides are TGTGCCAGCAGCTTAACTGTAGGGGGGGCCCGAACAGATACGCAGTATTTT.

V and J are TRBV19 and TRBJ2-7; TRBD2 is a possible D gene (5 bases). The CDR3 contains 12 residues. Germline V gene data show CDR1 as LNHDA and CDR2 as SQIVND (reference sequence). V was shortened by 9 bases and J by 3 bases, with 12 bases between the two germline ends. CDR3 coding DNA: TGTGCCAGCGCGGGTGCAGGCTACGAGCAGTACTTC. This encodes CASAGAGYEQYF.

V and J are TRBV29-1 and TRBJ1-5; TRBD1 aligns across 7 bases. Germline V gives CDR1 SQVTM, CDR2 ANQGSEA. CDR3 length equals 13 residues. Trimming removed 7 bases from V and 4 bases from J; junction bases left unmatched: 7. The CDR3 DNA is TGCAGCGCGTCACCAGGGGGAAATCAGCCCCAGCATTTT. Its protein product is CSASPGGNQPQHF.

J is TRBJ2-3 and V is TRBV11-3; D is unresolved. Germline lookup yields CDR1 SGHNT and CDR2 YENEEA. The CDR3 is 13 amino acids. V dropped 4 bases and J dropped 3 bases, with 8 bases sitting between them. The DNA for the CDR3 is TGTGCCAGCAGCTCCGTACAGACAGATACGCAGTATTTT. Its translation: CASSSVQTDTQYF.